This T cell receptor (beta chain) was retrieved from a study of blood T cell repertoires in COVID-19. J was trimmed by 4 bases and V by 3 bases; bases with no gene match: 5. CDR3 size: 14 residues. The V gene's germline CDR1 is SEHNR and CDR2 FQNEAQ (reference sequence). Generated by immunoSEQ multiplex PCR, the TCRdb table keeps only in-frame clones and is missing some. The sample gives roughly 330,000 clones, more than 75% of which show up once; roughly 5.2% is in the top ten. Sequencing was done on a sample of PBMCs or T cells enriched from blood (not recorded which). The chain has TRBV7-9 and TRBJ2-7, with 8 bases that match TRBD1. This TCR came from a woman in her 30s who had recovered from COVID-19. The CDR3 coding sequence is TGTGCCAGCAGCTTTTTGAACAGGGGGTACGAGCAGTACTTC. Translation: CASSFLNRGYEQYF. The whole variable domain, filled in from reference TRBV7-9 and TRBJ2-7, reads DTGVSQNPRHKITKRGQNVTFRCDPISEHNRLYWYRQTLGQGPEFLTYFQNEAQLEKSRLLSDRFSAERPKGSFSTLEIQRTEQGDSAMYLCASSFLNRGYEQYFGPGTRLTVT.